These 31 T cell receptor beta chains were sequenced from one sample in a study of T cell repertoires in cytomegalovirus infection. MiXCR was run by TCRdb on the reads, yielding one entry per CDR3 protein. There are 350,000 to 500,000 distinct CDR3 sequences in the sample; 25% to 40% occur only once, and approximately 14% lies in the top ten. The source material was PBMCs. Receptors were obtained from a human donor in good health (CMV status not recorded). Some clones in this sample may be carry-over from other donors' samples.

The chain recombines TRBV11-2 with TRBJ2-5; a weak D match, TRBD1 (6 bases). Germline CDR1 SGHAT, CDR2 FQNNGV. The V gene lost 5 bases and the J gene lost 5 bases, with 15 bases spanning the gap. The CDR3 has 14 amino acids. The CDR3, as DNA: TGTGCCAGCAGCCGTGGGACACCCGGGGAGACCCAGTACTTC. It is translated as CASSRGTPGETQYF.

This clonotype was counted only a few times. The chain couples TRBV7-2 to TRBJ1-2, with D perhaps TRBD1 (6 bases). CDR1 is SGHTA and CDR2 is FQGNSA in the germline V gene. The CDR3 is made up of 14 amino acids. V was cut by 5 bases and J by 5 bases, with 15 bases left in between. The CDR3 DNA sequence: TGTGCCAGCAGCGGAACAGGGATCGTTTATGGCTACACCTTC. Its protein is CASSGTGIVYGYTF.

The chain employs TRBV2 and TRBJ1-1; 7 bases match TRBD1. Germline V gives CDR1 SNHLY, CDR2 FYNNEI. The CDR3 is 12 amino acids. V lost 6 bases, J lost 11 bases, and 9 bases stayed unmatched. This CDR3 is CASSHRTGAAFF. The CDR3, as DNA: TGTGCCAGCAGCCACAGGACAGGTGCCGCTTTCTTT.

The table lists this clonotype with a few counts. This CDR3 is CASRPGPNTDTQYF. CDR3 sequence (DNA): TGTGCCAGCAGACCCGGACCGAACACAGATACGCAGTATTTT. This sequence joins TRBV2 and TRBJ2-3, with D hard to call. The CDR3 is made up of 14 amino acids. V was shortened by 6 bases and J by 2 bases, with 12 bases between the two germline ends. Germline assignment: CDR1 SNHLY and CDR2 FYNNEI.

In its sample, this clonotype was seen once. V gene TRBV5-1 combines with J gene TRBJ2-5, with D uncertain. The germline V gene encodes CDR1 SGHRS and CDR2 YFSETQ. The ends were cut back, 4 bases at V and 0 bases at J, with 7 bases in the middle. The CDR3 consists of 13 residues. CDR3 residues: CASSPAHQETQYF. The CDR3 nucleotides read TGCGCCAGCAGCCCAGCGCACCAAGAGACCCAGTACTTC.

This clonotype was found a few times. V gene TRBV9 combines with J gene TRBJ1-6; D call uncertain. CDR3 length: 14 amino acids. V was clipped by 2 bases and J by 8 bases, with 11 bases between them. Germline CDR1 and CDR2: SGDLS and YYNGEE. The DNA for the CDR3 is TGTGCCAGCAGCGTCACCGGGTCGGATTCACCCCTCCACTTT. Its protein product is CASSVTGSDSPLHF.

This clonotype showed up many times. The chain has TRBV12-3 or TRBV12-4 and TRBJ1-1, with D perhaps matching TRBD1 (6 bases). The CDR3 extends over 15 amino acids. The ends were cut back, 5 bases at V and 1 base at J, with 14 bases in the middle. The CDR3 is CASSLPQGRNTEAFF. DNA of the CDR3: TGTGCCAGCAGTCTCCCACAGGGTAGGAACACTGAAGCTTTCTTT.

Of note for this clonotype: The junction departs from germline at one end; a sequencing error may be responsible. The rearrangement joins TRBV12-5 to TRBJ2-1; 7 nucleotides line up with TRBD1. Germline V gene lookup returns CDR1 LGHNT and CDR2 FRNRAP. The CDR3 spans 14 residues. Here the CDR3 reads CASGLGDSHNEQSF. The CDR3 nucleotides read TGTGCTAGTGGTTTGGGGGACAGCCACAATGAGCAGTCCTTC.

This chain uses TRBV12-3 or TRBV12-4 with TRBJ1-4; D perhaps matches TRBD1 (5 bases). With 7 bases removed from V and 0 bases from J, the gap between germline ends came to 9 bases. CDR3 length: 14 residues. DNA of the CDR3: TGTGCCAGCACAGGGCGAACAACTAATGAAAAACTGTTTTTT. It yields the protein CASTGRTTNEKLFF.

The genes are TRBV29-1 and TRBJ1-1; tentatively, D is TRBD1 (5 bases). Deletions cut 5 bases from V and 6 bases from J, with 19 bases between. The V gene's germline CDR1 is SQVTM and CDR2 ANQGSEA. There are 14 residues in the CDR3. This CDR3 is CSVSGRAGIAEAFF. Here the CDR3 DNA reads TGCAGCGTTTCTGGAAGGGCAGGGATCGCTGAAGCTTTCTTT.

This clonotype has ten or more counts. The chain is built from TRBV7-2 and TRBJ2-7; D may match TRBD1 or TRBD2 (6 bases each). The CDR3 contains 16 residues. Per the germline V gene, CDR1 is SGHTA and CDR2 is FQGNSA. The ends were cut back, 4 bases at V and 0 bases at J, with 16 bases in the middle. DNA of the CDR3: TGTGCCAGCAGCTCCCACGGGGGCGCTAGCTCCTACGAGCAGTACTTC. Amino acids: CASSSHGGASSYEQYF.

This clonotype has only a few counts. The rearrangement uses TRBV14 and TRBJ2-7; TRBD2 agrees at 8 bases. The J segment lost 6 bases and the V segment lost 3 bases, leaving 10 bases of the junction unmatched. This CDR3 region has 15 residues. Germline values: CDR1 SGHDN, CDR2 FVKESK. CDR3 in amino acids: CASSQAGGLLSEQYF. The CDR3, as DNA: TGTGCCAGCAGCCAGGCGGGGGGTTTGCTAAGCGAGCAGTACTTC.

This clonotype showed up just a few times. The chain couples TRBV11-2 to TRBJ2-5, with a possible D match to TRBD2 (5 bases). V was cut by 0 bases and J by 1 base, with 15 bases left in between. The germline CDR1 and CDR2 sequences are SGHAT and FQNNGV. The CDR3 runs 17 residues. The CDR3, as DNA: TGTGCCAGCAGCTTAGATTGGCAGACCCTAGCCCAAGAGACCCAGTACTTC. Its protein is CASSLDWQTLAQETQYF.

The chain links TRBV5-5 to TRBJ1-4; D ambiguous. Trimming took 6 bases from V and 8 from J, leaving 17 bases between them. The CDR3 consists of 14 residues. Germline lookup yields CDR1 SGHKS and CDR2 YYEKEE (reference sequence). The CDR3 region has the DNA TGTGCCAGCAACTTAGCCGCGGGGATGGAAAAACTGTTTTTT. Protein sequence: CASNLAAGMEKLFF. The complete variable domain, with remaining parts taken from reference TRBV5-5 and TRBJ1-4, reads DAGVTQSPTHLIKTRGQQVTLRCSPISGHKSVSWYQQVLGQGPQFIFQYYEKEERGRGNFPDRFSARQFPNYSSELNVNALLLGDSALYLCASNLAAGMEKLFFGSGTQLSVL.

Comment on this clonotype: An end of the junction does not agree with germline; a read error may underlie this. The chain couples TRBV6-5 to TRBJ2-2; tentatively, D is TRBD1 or TRBD2 (5 bases each). CDR1 and CDR2 (germline): MNHEY, SVGAGI. The CDR3 contains 16 residues. CDR3 DNA: TGTGCCAGCAGTACCCCCGGTCTAGGAGCCCTCGGGGCGCTGTTTTTT. It yields the protein CASSTPGLGALGALFF.

The J gene is TRBJ1-2, the V gene TRBV19; D not resolved. The CDR3 runs to 13 residues. CDR1 is LNHDA, CDR2 SQIVND, per germline (reference sequence). V was pared by 5 bases and J by 2 bases, with 9 bases between. CDR3 sequence: CASSPAQNYGYTF. The CDR3 region has the DNA TGTGCCAGTAGTCCGGCACAGAACTATGGCTACACCTTC.

Many counts were recorded for this clonotype. The chain recombines TRBV12-3 or TRBV12-4 with TRBJ1-2; D is perhaps TRBD1 (6 bases). Trimming removed 0 bases from V and 9 bases from J, with 23 bases in between. The CDR3 totals 17 residues. The CDR3 reads CASSLALGGARPESYTF. The DNA for the CDR3 is TGTGCCAGCAGTTTAGCGCTTGGGGGGGCCCGCCCGGAAAGCTACACCTTC.

Many counts were recorded for this clonotype. The gene calls are TRBV30 and TRBJ1-6; 7 bases align to TRBD1. The germline gives CDR1 GTSNPN, CDR2 SVGIG (reference sequence). Trimming at V came to 0 bases and at J to 9 bases, leaving 14 bases not matched to a gene. CDR3 length equals 17 residues. CDR3 coding DNA: TGTGCCTGGAGTGTACCCCGGGGACAGAAGTTCCCTTCACCCCTCCACTTT. Its protein product is CAWSVPRGQKFPSPLHF.

This clonotype was seen many times. V usage is TRBV7-2 and J usage is TRBJ1-2; 8 bases line up with TRBD1. The V gene's germline CDR1 is SGHTA and CDR2 FQGNSA. The V and J ends lost 5 bases and 2 bases, in that order; junction bases with no gene match: 10. The CDR3 spans 16 residues. CDR3 residues: CASSPQGGITNYGYTF. Here the CDR3 DNA reads TGTGCCAGCAGCCCACAGGGGGGAATTACCAACTATGGCTACACCTTC.

This clonotype has just a few counts. The CDR3 coding sequence is TGTGCCAGCAGTCGATACAGGGCCAACACTGAAGCTTTCTTT. Its protein is CASSRYRANTEAFF. This chain joins TRBV28 and TRBJ1-1; perhaps TRBD1 as D (6 bases). V was cut by 5 bases and J by 2 bases, with 12 bases left in between. This CDR3 is 14 amino acids long. The germline CDR1 and CDR2 sequences are MDHEN and SYDVKM.

Remarks on this clonotype: Compared with germline, one end of the junction differs, possibly owing to a read error. The chain couples TRBV6-1 to TRBJ2-5; D is ambiguous. The CDR3 is made up of 18 amino acids. Germline assignment: CDR1 MNHNS and CDR2 SASEGT. CDR3 loop: CASSDQVLRWVNQENQYF. CDR3 nucleotides: TGTGCCAGCAGTGATCAGGTTTTGCGTTGGGTCAACCAAGAGAACCAGTACTTC.

The sample holds one count of this clonotype. The V and J genes are TRBV19 and TRBJ2-7; 7 bases fit TRBD1. This CDR3 comprises 13 residues. J gave up 2 bases and V 3 bases, and 1 base lay outside the gene matches. The germline gives CDR1 LNHDA, CDR2 SQIVND (reference sequence). The CDR3 sequence: CASSITGAYEQYF. DNA of the CDR3: TGTGCCAGTAGTATTACAGGGGCCTACGAGCAGTACTTC.

The chain employs TRBV5-1 and TRBJ2-1; TRBD1 aligns across 7 bases. V was clipped by 5 bases and J by 5 bases; unmatched bases: 7. Germline CDR1 reads SGHRS; CDR2 reads YFSETQ. The CDR3 runs to 14 residues. CDR3 coding DNA: TGCGCCAGCAGTTCAAGGGGGCCGAACAATGAGCAGTTCTTC. Amino acid sequence: CASSSRGPNNEQFF.

This clonotype was counted only a few times. The chain couples TRBV19 to TRBJ1-4; 7 bases map to TRBD1. CDR3 size: 16 residues. The ends lost 6 bases at V and 7 bases at J; junction bases unmatched: 14. Germline CDR1 LNHDA, CDR2 SQIVND (reference sequence). CDR3 amino acids: CASSRQGGLIGEKLFF. The CDR3 nucleotides are TGTGCCAGTAGCCGTCAGGGGGGCCTTATCGGTGAAAAACTGTTTTTT.

The chain recombines TRBV6-1 with TRBJ1-6; possible D gene TRBD1, 6 bases. Per germline, CDR1 MNHNS and CDR2 SASEGT. Trimming shortened V by 6 bases and J by 8 bases, and 17 bases separated the two germline ends. This CDR3 spans 15 amino acids. As DNA, the CDR3 is TGTGCCAGCAGCCTGCCTACAGGGCTGGATTCACCCCTCCACTTT. Its translation: CASSLPTGLDSPLHF.

The rearrangement links TRBV12-3 or TRBV12-4 to TRBJ2-5, with D possibly TRBD2 on 7 matching bases. This CDR3 spans 15 amino acids. Trimming pared 3 bases from V and 1 base from J, leaving 12 bases between. CDR3 in amino acids: CASSLGGGAQETQYF. CDR3 sequence (DNA): TGTGCCAGCAGTTTGGGAGGGGGGGCCCAAGAGACCCAGTACTTC.

The chain is built from TRBV6-5 and TRBJ2-7; the match to TRBD2 covers 10 bases. Per germline, CDR1 MNHEY and CDR2 SVGAGI. This CDR3 spans 15 amino acids. The junction had 10 bases not matched to a gene; V was cut back by 5 bases and J by 6 bases. CDR3 residues: CASSPIERGGLEQYF. DNA of the CDR3: TGTGCCAGCAGTCCCATCGAGCGGGGGGGCCTCGAGCAGTACTTC.

The sample holds a few counts of this clonotype. The chain has TRBV5-6 and TRBJ1-2; 7 nucleotides agree with TRBD1. Per the germline V gene, CDR1 is SGHDT and CDR2 is YYEEEE. The ends lost 4 bases at V and 6 bases at J; junction bases unmatched: 6. The CDR3 has 13 amino acids. DNA for the CDR3: TGTGCCAGCAGCGGTGACAGGGTGCATGGCTACACCTTC. Translated, it gives CASSGDRVHGYTF.

V usage is TRBV6-8 and J usage is TRBJ2-7; perhaps D is TRBD1 or TRBD2 (5 bases each). The germline V gene has CDR1 MNHGY and CDR2 SAAAGT. Trimming took off 2 bases at V and 7 bases at J, with 18 bases between the two ends. This CDR3 is 15 amino acids long. The CDR3 is CASSYPTGSGREQYF. The CDR3 bases are TGTGCCAGCAGTTACCCCACGGGATCAGGGAGAGAGCAGTACTTC.

Remarks on this clonotype: A much larger clone differs from this one at a single base, so this may be a read error. V is TRBV7-2 and J is TRBJ2-4; D might be TRBD1 (5 bases). CDR3 length: 17 residues. The germline V gene encodes CDR1 SGHTA and CDR2 FQGNSA. CDR3 sequence (DNA): TGTGCCAGCAGCTACTACTCGCGGCCCGTTAGGGGAAACTTTCAGTACTTC. It specifies CASSYYSRPVRGNFQYF.

The chain uses TRBV3-1 and TRBJ1-1, with D perhaps matching TRBD1 (5 bases). Trimming shortened V by 5 bases and J by 4 bases, and 20 bases separated the two germline ends. CDR1 and CDR2 from the germline V gene are LGHDT and YNNKEL (reference sequence). The CDR3 covers 16 residues. The CDR3 spells CASSRAKGVFGTEAFF. The CDR3 DNA is TGTGCCAGCAGCAGAGCGAAAGGGGTTTTTGGCACTGAAGCTTTCTTT.